The T cell receptor beta chain under discussion was sequenced for a study of OX40 agonist ivuxolimab in advanced cancers. As to this clone: Its matching antigen is unknown.

Trimming removed 2 bases at V and 1 base at J, with 11 bases between. CDR3 length: 16 amino acids. Per the germline V gene, CDR1 is SGHAT and CDR2 is FQDESV (reference sequence). Findings and caveats of the study: In general, CD8+ T cells held more expanded clones than CD4+ did, on average. In the expanded peripheral T cells, antigen specificity was never determined.

Using immunoSEQ multiplex PCR, the repertoire was profiled, and TCRdb retains in-frame clones only, with some absent. The table records more than 50,000 clones, about 81% of them present only once. This sequence joins TRBV11-1 and TRBJ2-2; TRBD2 is a possible D gene (6 bases). Material: CD4+ or CD8+ T cells sorted from blood, obtained in a trial of the OX40 agonist ivuxolimab. This receptor was taken from an adult with an advanced solid tumor such as melanoma, head and neck, liver or kidney cancer. In DNA form, the CDR3 reads TGTGCCAGCAGCTTAACCGGGACTGGGAACACCGGGGAGCTGTTTTTT. Amino acids: CASSLTGTGNTGELFF.